Described below is a single T cell receptor beta chain sequence and its context. Per germline, CDR1 SGHTA and CDR2 FQGNSA. The CDR3 is 16 residues long. V lost 5 bases and J lost 7; bases outside the gene matches: 17. The data belong to a study of T-cell memory formation after mild COVID-19. TCRdb reprocessed the 5' RACE reads via MiXCR and lists one record per CDR3 protein. The sample has around 510,000 distinct CDR3 sequences; about 20% are singletons. Source material: PBMCs or a T cell subset sorted from them (not recorded which). This chain connects TRBV7-2 to TRBJ2-7, with 7 bases matching TRBD2. The sequence was obtained from an adult woman who had mild COVID-19 (a few samples of this study predate the infection). Cell type and time point are not known. Written as DNA, the CDR3 is TGTGCCAGCAGCCCCCCCGGGCTAGCGGTCCCCCGGGAGCAGTACTTC. This sequence encodes CASSPPGLAVPREQYF.